The 18 T cell receptor beta chains given below trace back to one sample, sequenced in a study of spatial heterogeneity in lung cancer. Time point indicated: sample taken at primary tumor resection. General study points: Within tumors, counts of expanded alpha and beta TCRs tracked tumor mutation counts.

Antigen specificity for these receptors is unknown. TCRdb fed the 5' RACE reads into MiXCR, producing one record per CDR3 protein. The profile shows roughly 7,000 distinct CDR3 sequences, 13% to 15% of them singletons. The sample in question was lung tumor tissue, obtained at surgery. These receptors were collected from a female donor with early-stage non-small cell lung cancer.

This clonotype is deemed medium-sized. Being off target in a library aimed at alpha chains, this beta chain has a size of little meaning. The CDR3 region is CASSSLRRTDTQYF. Written as DNA, the CDR3 is TGTGCCAGCAGTTCCCTTCGAAGGACAGATACGCAGTATTTT. The chain uses TRBV12-3 or TRBV12-4 and TRBJ2-3; no definite D call. Trimming took 4 bases from V and 3 from J, leaving 11 bases between them. The CDR3 contains 14 residues.

This clonotype was observed at least ten times. As an off-target read in a library built for alpha chains, this beta chain has a frequency of little significance. Here the CDR3 DNA reads TGCAGTGCTAGAGTACCGGGTTCCGGAGTGGGTCAGCCCCAGCATTTT. Its translation is CSARVPGSGVGQPQHF. The rearrangement uses TRBV20-1 and TRBJ1-5; D not resolved. This CDR3 has 16 amino acids. Trimming cost V 1 base and J 6 bases, with 19 bases left between them. The germline V gene has CDR1 DFQATT and CDR2 SNEGSKA (reference sequence).

With respect to this clonotype: A library prepared for alpha chains yielded this beta chain as an off-target read; its size is of little meaning. This rearrangement joins TRBV20-1 to TRBJ1-1, with D unclear. The length of the CDR3 is 11 residues. V dropped 6 bases and J dropped 5 bases, with 10 bases sitting between them. Germline V CDR1 and CDR2: DFQATT, SNEGSKA (reference sequence). As DNA, the CDR3 is TGCAGTGCGCCCCGGATGACTGAAGCTTTCTTT. It is translated as CSAPRMTEAFF.

To note about this clonotype: This beta chain came through as a stray read in a library set up for alpha chains, and its size says little. This rearrangement joins TRBV12-3 or TRBV12-4 to TRBJ1-4; 7 nucleotides match TRBD1. The junction had 6 bases not matched to a gene; V was cut back by 6 bases and J by 5 bases. This CDR3 is built from 14 residues. In nucleotides, the CDR3 is TGTGCCAGCAGCCAGGACAGGTTCAATGAAAAACTGTTTTTT. Translation gives CASSQDRFNEKLFF.

This clonotype is labeled medium-sized. This beta chain is an unintended read in a library built for alpha chains; its size means little. The rearrangement links TRBV7-8 to TRBJ2-1; no reliable D call. Germline CDR1 is SGHVS and CDR2 is FQNEAQ. The V end was cut by 1 base, the J end by 0 bases, with 7 bases between. The CDR3 is 15 residues long. CDR3 sequence reads: CASSLDRSSYNEQFF. The CDR3 DNA is TGTGCCAGCAGCTTAGACAGAAGCTCCTACAATGAGCAGTTCTTC.

This clonotype is categorized as medium-sized. A library made for alpha chains picked up this beta chain off target, so its size means little. V and J are TRBV4-2 and TRBJ2-3, with 8 nucleotides matching TRBD2. Germline V CDR1 and CDR2: LGHNA, YNFKEQ. The ends lost 0 bases at V and 2 bases at J; junction bases unmatched: 10. The CDR3 loop spans 18 amino acids. The CDR3: CASSQDHIAGILTDTQYF. DNA of the CDR3: TGTGCCAGCAGCCAAGATCATATAGCGGGGATCCTCACAGATACGCAGTATTTT.

By frequency in the sample, this clonotype is medium-sized (0.01 to 0.1%). The library was designed around alpha chains, so this beta chain is a stray read whose abundance carries little weight. This rearrangement joins TRBV7-2 to TRBJ1-2, with TRBD1 matching 8 bases. This CDR3 is 15 amino acids long. Germline values: CDR1 SGHTA, CDR2 FQGNSA. After removal of 6 bases from V and 5 bases from J, the junction contained 11 bases not matched to a gene. The CDR3 coding sequence is TGTGCCAGCAGATTGGGGGGGACAGGTCGATATGGCTACACCTTC. Protein: CASRLGGTGRYGYTF.

This clonotype qualifies as medium-sized. This beta chain represents an off-target read in a library built for alpha chains; its size is of limited meaning. The CDR3 DNA follows: TGCGCCAGCAGTGTCGCGGGCAATCGCTACGAGCAGTACTTC. Translation: CASSVAGNRYEQYF. V and J are TRBV10-2 and TRBJ2-7, with a tentative D call TRBD2 (5 bases). The CDR3 has 14 amino acids. Trimming shortened V by 4 bases and J by 3 bases, and 13 bases separated the two germline ends. The germline gives CDR1 WSHSY, CDR2 SAAADI.

This clonotype occurred many times. As an off-target read in a library built for alpha chains, this beta chain has a frequency of little significance. The rearrangement uses TRBV24-1 and TRBJ2-1; D tentatively reads TRBD1 or TRBD2 (5 bases each). V lost 7 bases and J lost 0, with 12 bases in between. The germline gives CDR1 KGHDR, CDR2 SFDVKD. CDR3 size: 15 residues. For the CDR3, the DNA is TGTGCCACCAGGGAAGGGACCAGCTCCTACAATGAGCAGTTCTTC. Amino acid sequence: CATREGTSSYNEQFF.

This clonotype came up many times. The size of this beta chain means little, since it is a stray read in a library made for alpha chains. The chain recombines TRBV25-1 with TRBJ2-7, with D perhaps TRBD1 or TRBD2 (6 bases each). Germline CDR1 MGHDK, CDR2 SYGVNS. V was cut by 7 bases and J by 5 bases, with 15 bases left in between. The CDR3 consists of 13 residues. The CDR3 region is CASKRGREDEQYF. For the CDR3, the DNA is TGTGCCAGCAAACGGGGGCGTGAGGACGAGCAGTACTTC.

This clonotype is labeled medium-sized. As an off-target read in a library built for alpha chains, this beta chain has a frequency of little significance. The CDR3 region has the DNA TGTGCCAGCAGTGCAACCGGGACAGGCGCCTACGAGCAGTACTTC. As protein: CASSATGTGAYEQYF. The rearrangement links TRBV28 to TRBJ2-7; 8 nucleotides match TRBD1. CDR3 length: 15 residues. CDR1 is MDHEN, CDR2 SYDVKM, per germline. J gave up 2 bases and V 5 bases, and 8 bases lay outside the gene matches.

This clonotype is categorized as large. The library was designed around alpha chains, so this beta chain is a stray read whose abundance carries little weight. J is TRBJ1-4 and V is TRBV20-1; a possible D gene is TRBD1 (6 bases). The CDR3 is 12 residues long. V lost 6 bases, J lost 8 bases, and 13 bases lay in between. Germline CDR1 and CDR2: DFQATT and SNEGSKA (reference sequence). CDR3 in amino acids: CSAPTGREKLFF. CDR3 in DNA: TGCAGTGCCCCGACAGGTCGGGAAAAACTGTTTTTT.

This clonotype was seen at least ten times. Because the library targeted alpha chains, this beta chain is an off-target read whose size means little. The chain carries TRBV20-1 and TRBJ1-6; tentative D call: TRBD1 (5 bases). The CDR3 is 14 amino acids. CDR1 is DFQATT, CDR2 SNEGSKA, per germline (reference sequence). Trimming removed 3 bases from V and 3 bases from J, with 9 bases in between. The CDR3 DNA follows: TGCAGTGCTAGTCGGGGGGACTATAATTCACCCCTCCACTTT. Its translation is CSASRGDYNSPLHF.

This clonotype was seen ten or more times. As an off-target read in a library built for alpha chains, this beta chain has a frequency of little significance. This chain uses TRBV28 with TRBJ2-4; possible D gene TRBD1, 5 bases. The V end was cut by 6 bases, the J end by 1 base, with 16 bases between. The germline V gene encodes CDR1 MDHEN and CDR2 SYDVKM. CDR3 length: 16 residues. The CDR3 coding sequence is TGTGCCAGCAGGTCAACAGGTAGTGGGGCCAAAAACATTCAGTACTTC. It encodes CASRSTGSGAKNIQYF.

The table lists this clonotype with many counts. The library was prepared for alpha chains; this beta chain is a stray read, so its frequency means little. The CDR3 DNA reads TGTGCCAGCAGTTTCGGTCAGGGGTTGAATCAGCCCCAGCATTTT. Translated, it gives CASSFGQGLNQPQHF. This chain links TRBV12-3 or TRBV12-4 with TRBJ1-5; the D gene is possibly TRBD1 (6 bases). The V end lost 3 bases, the J end lost 4 bases, and 13 bases lay between the germline ends. CDR3 size: 15 residues.

This clonotype was detected many times. Being one base from a much bigger clone, this may be a read error. Since the library was made to target alpha chains, this beta chain is a stray read and its abundance is not meaningful. The rearrangement joins TRBV12-3 or TRBV12-4 to TRBJ2-5; TRBD2 aligns across 10 bases. Trimming removed 7 bases from V and 3 bases from J; junction bases left unmatched: 8. The CDR3 is made up of 15 amino acids. CDR3 nucleotide sequence: TGTGCCAGCACCCAAGCGGGGGGGCACAAAGAGACCCAGTACTTC. Translating it yields CASTQAGGHKETQYF.

Details on this clonotype: The size of this beta chain means little, since it is a stray read in a library made for alpha chains. V and J are TRBV7-2 and TRBJ1-4; D possibly corresponds to TRBD1 (6 bases). The CDR3 has 15 residues. Germline V gene lookup returns CDR1 SGHTA and CDR2 FQGNSA. With 5 bases removed from V and 0 bases from J, the gap between germline ends came to 10 bases. The CDR3 DNA reads as TGTGCCAGCAGCCCCAACAGGGCAACTAATGAAAAACTGTTTTTT. Translated: CASSPNRATNEKLFF.

Ten or more counts support this clonotype. Because the library targeted alpha chains, this beta chain is an off-target read whose size means little. The chain couples TRBV7-3 to TRBJ2-3; weak D call: TRBD1 (6 bases). V was shortened by 2 bases and J by 0 bases, with 9 bases between the two germline ends. The V gene's germline CDR1 is SGHTA and CDR2 FQGTGA. The CDR3 consists of 15 residues. CDR3 DNA: TGTGCCAGCAGCTTAGCTACAGGGAGCACAGATACGCAGTATTTT. As protein: CASSLATGSTDTQYF.